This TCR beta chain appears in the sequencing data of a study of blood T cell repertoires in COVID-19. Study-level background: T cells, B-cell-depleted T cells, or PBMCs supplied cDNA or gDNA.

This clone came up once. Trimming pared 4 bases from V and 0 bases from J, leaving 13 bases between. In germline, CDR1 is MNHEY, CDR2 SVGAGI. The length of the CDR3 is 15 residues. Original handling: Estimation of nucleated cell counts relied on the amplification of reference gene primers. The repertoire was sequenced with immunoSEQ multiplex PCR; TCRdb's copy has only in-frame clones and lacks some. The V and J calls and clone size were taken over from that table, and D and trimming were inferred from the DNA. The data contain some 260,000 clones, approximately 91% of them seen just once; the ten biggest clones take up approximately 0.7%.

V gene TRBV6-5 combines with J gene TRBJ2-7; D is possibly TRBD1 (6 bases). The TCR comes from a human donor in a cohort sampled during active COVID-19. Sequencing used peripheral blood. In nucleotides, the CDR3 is TGTGCCAGCAGTTTCGGGGACACCTCCTCCTACGAGCAGTACTTC. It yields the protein CASSFGDTSSYEQYF.